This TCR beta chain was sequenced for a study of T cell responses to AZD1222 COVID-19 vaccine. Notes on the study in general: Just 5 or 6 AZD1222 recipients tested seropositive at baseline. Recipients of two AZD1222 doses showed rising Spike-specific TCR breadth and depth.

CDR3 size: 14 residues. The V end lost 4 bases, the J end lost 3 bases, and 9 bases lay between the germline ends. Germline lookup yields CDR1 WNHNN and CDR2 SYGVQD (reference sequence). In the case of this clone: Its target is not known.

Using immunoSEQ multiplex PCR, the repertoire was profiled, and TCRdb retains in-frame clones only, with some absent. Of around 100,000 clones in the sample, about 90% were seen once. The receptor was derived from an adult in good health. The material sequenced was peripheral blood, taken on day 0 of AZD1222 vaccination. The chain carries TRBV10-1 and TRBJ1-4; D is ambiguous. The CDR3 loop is CASSGPGSNEKLFF. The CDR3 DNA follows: TGCGCCAGCAGTGGACCCGGTTCTAATGAAAAACTGTTTTTT.